The clone carrying this TCR beta chain was seen a few times. What it binds is unknown. Sequenced with the Oncomine TCR Beta short-read assay was DNA taken from cultured CD4+ T cells. From CD4+ T cells that had been cultured, genomic DNA was extracted. A single record per CDR3 protein comes from TCRdb applying MiXCR to the PCR reads. The table lists 3,500 to 5,000 distinct CDR3 sequences, 15% to 20% of them singletons. The germline V gene has CDR1 GTSNPN and CDR2 SVGIG (reference sequence). CDR3 length equals 13 residues. V dropped 8 bases and J dropped 1 base, with 14 bases sitting between them. The sample comes from a study of vaccination and CD4 T cells after COVID-19. Study summary: The convalescent group had six males, four females, seven Caucasians, two Asians, one multiracial. Controls used CEFX viral epitopes (positive), HIV-1 Nef peptides (negative), or no peptide.

Treatment: 10-day PBMC culture with coronavirus spike peptide pools or control peptides (ViraFEST assay). The TCR originated in a human donor who had recovered from COVID-19. Sequenced input: CD4+ T cells from blood, cultured in vitro. This chain connects TRBV30 to TRBJ1-1; tentative D call: TRBD1 (5 bases). DNA for the CDR3: TGTGCCGCTCTCAGGGCCACGAACACTGAAGCTTTCTTT. Residues: CAALRATNTEAFF.